These 21 T cell receptor beta chains share one sample of origin, sequenced in a study of CD8 T cells in Susac syndrome. Random hexamers primed reverse transcription of about 0.45 to 1 ug RNA. Each CDR3 protein is one row after TCRdb ran MiXCR on the immunoSEQ multiplex PCR reads. Of 150,000 to 200,000 distinct CDR3 sequences in the sample, roughly 93% were seen once. Sample: CD4+ T cells from PBMCs. All receptors derive from a human donor in good health.

The genes are TRBV12-3 or TRBV12-4 and TRBJ2-1, with D possibly being TRBD2 (6 bases). Trimming cost V 3 bases and J 7 bases, with 10 bases left between them. The CDR3 length is 13 residues. The CDR3: CASSFMGRNEQFF. For the CDR3, the DNA is TGTGCCAGCAGTTTCATGGGGAGGAATGAGCAGTTCTTC.

In its sample, this clonotype was seen once. This chain joins TRBV5-1 and TRBJ1-4, with D maybe TRBD1 (5 bases). V lost 4 bases, J lost 3 bases, and 13 bases lay in between. Germline V gene data show CDR1 as SGHRS and CDR2 as YFSETQ. The CDR3 covers 15 residues. CDR3 DNA: TGCGCCAGCAGCCGGGACGCAGGATCTAATGAAAAACTGTTTTTT. Its translation: CASSRDAGSNEKLFF.

This clonotype was seen a single time. The chain is built from TRBV29-1 and TRBJ2-1; D perhaps matches TRBD1 (5 bases). Trimming shortened V by 7 bases and J by 0 bases, and 13 bases separated the two germline ends. Germline CDR1 and CDR2: SQVTM and ANQGSEA. The CDR3 loop spans 14 amino acids. The CDR3 loop reads CSAHGASSYNEQFF. In DNA form, the CDR3 reads TGCAGCGCCCATGGGGCAAGCTCCTACAATGAGCAGTTCTTC.

The chain has TRBV29-1 and TRBJ1-3, with D possibly being TRBD1 (5 bases). Between the trimmed V and J ends, which lost 0 bases and 0 bases, there was a span of 12 bases. Germline V CDR1 and CDR2: SQVTM, ANQGSEA. This CDR3 has 16 residues. The DNA of the CDR3 is TGCAGCGTTGAAGATGGGGCACCGAGCTCTGGAAACACCATATATTTT. Protein product: CSVEDGAPSSGNTIYF.

V is TRBV9 and J is TRBJ2-5; no firm D call. The germline V and J ends were trimmed by 3 bases and 2 bases, with 11 bases remaining between them. The germline V gene encodes CDR1 SGDLS and CDR2 YYNGEE. This CDR3 has 14 residues. CDR3 loop: CASSEGILQETQYF. CDR3 coding DNA: TGTGCCAGCAGCGAAGGAATCCTTCAAGAGACCCAGTACTTC.

The V and J genes are TRBV5-1 and TRBJ2-7, with 7 bases aligning to TRBD2. With 5 bases clipped from V and 0 bases from J, the junction kept 8 bases outside the gene matches. Germline loops: CDR1 SGHRS, CDR2 YFSETQ. This CDR3 is built from 15 residues. The CDR3 DNA reads as TGCGCCAGCAGACTTCAGGGAGGGGCCTCCTACGAGCAGTACTTC. Translated: CASRLQGGASYEQYF. Full variable domain (missing parts from reference TRBV5-1 and TRBJ2-7): KAGVTQTPRYLIKTRGQQVTLSCSPISGHRSVSWYQQTPGQGLQFLFEYFSETQRNKGNFPGRFSGRQFSNSRSEMNVSTLELGDSALYLCASRLQGGASYEQYFGPGTRLTVT.

The chain couples TRBV7-9 to TRBJ1-2, with 7 bases matching TRBD1. Germline trimming cut 5 bases from V and 7 bases from J; bases unmatched to any gene: 13. The germline V gene encodes CDR1 SEHNR and CDR2 FQNEAQ (reference sequence). The CDR3 is made up of 15 amino acids. The CDR3 region is CASSTEHTTGPGYTF. CDR3 coding DNA: TGTGCCAGCAGCACAGAACATACGACAGGGCCTGGCTACACCTTC.

The V call is TRBV18, the J call TRBJ1-3; 8 bases are shared with TRBD1. The CDR3 consists of 14 residues. Germline V CDR1 and CDR2: KGHSH, LQKENI. The ends lost 3 bases at V and 4 bases at J; junction bases unmatched: 2. CDR3 loop: CASSPGQGGNTIYF. DNA of the CDR3: TGTGCCAGCTCACCCGGACAGGGCGGAAACACCATATATTTT.

The gene calls are TRBV3-1 and TRBJ2-7, with 7 bases fitting TRBD1. CDR1 is LGHDT, CDR2 YNNKEL, per germline (reference sequence). V shed 5 bases and J 4 bases; nucleotides not matched to a gene: 8. The CDR3 has 14 residues. The CDR3 region is CASSATTGSYEQYF. The CDR3 region has the DNA TGTGCCAGCAGCGCAACGACAGGGTCTTACGAGCAGTACTTC.

This rearrangement joins TRBV2 to TRBJ2-5; a weak D match, TRBD2 (6 bases). From germline, CDR1 is SNHLY and CDR2 FYNNEI. This CDR3 has 15 amino acids. V was trimmed by 6 bases and J by 2 bases, leaving 16 bases between them. The DNA for the CDR3 is TGTGCCAGCAGACGGACCCGGGACTCTCAAGAGACCCAGTACTTC. Translation gives CASRRTRDSQETQYF. The full variable domain, with the rest looked up from reference TRBV2 and TRBJ2-5, is EPEVTQTPSHQVTQMGQEVILRCVPISNHLYFYWYRQILGQKVEFLVSFYNNEISEKSEIFDDQFSVERPDGSNFTLKIRSTKLEDSAMYFCASRRTRDSQETQYFGPGTRLLVL.

The chain joins TRBV6-5 to TRBJ2-1; weak D call: TRBD2 (6 bases). The CDR3 has 15 residues. Germline V gives CDR1 MNHEY, CDR2 SVGAGI. Trimming removed 6 bases at V and 4 bases at J, with 16 bases between. The CDR3 protein is CASRRGGGTYNEQFF. As DNA, the CDR3 is TGTGCCAGCAGACGGGGTGGGGGGACGTACAATGAGCAGTTCTTC.

This chain uses TRBV5-1 with TRBJ2-3; D is possibly TRBD1 (5 bases). Germline V lookup: CDR1 SGHRS, CDR2 YFSETQ. This CDR3 has 14 residues. V was pared by 4 bases and J by 1 base, with 10 bases between. This CDR3 is CASSTIQGTDTQYF. The CDR3 DNA is TGCGCCAGCAGCACCATACAGGGCACAGATACGCAGTATTTT.

The rearrangement joins TRBV6-1 to TRBJ2-7; D gene uncertain. Germline V CDR1 and CDR2: MNHNS, SASEGT. Trimming left V 3 bases short and J 2 bases short, with 17 bases between. CDR3 size: 16 residues. The CDR3 loop is CASSEQDLVGTYEQYF. The CDR3 DNA follows: TGTGCCAGCAGTGAGCAGGACCTGGTCGGCACCTACGAGCAGTACTTC.

A few counts support this clonotype. The chain combines TRBV12-3 or TRBV12-4 with TRBJ2-7; D perhaps matches TRBD1 (6 bases). The CDR3 runs to 14 residues. V was trimmed by 0 bases and J by 2 bases, leaving 8 bases between them. The CDR3 region has the DNA TGTGCCAGCAGTTTAGCGGGACACCCCTACGAGCAGTACTTC. It codes for CASSLAGHPYEQYF.

V gene TRBV19 combines with J gene TRBJ1-2; D gene ambiguous. Trimming took 3 bases from V and 4 from J, leaving 15 bases between them. The CDR3 contains 15 residues. CDR1 and CDR2 (germline): LNHDA, SQIVND (reference sequence). The CDR3 region is CASSMASFASYGYTF. CDR3 nucleotide sequence: TGTGCCAGTAGTATGGCATCCTTCGCGAGCTATGGCTACACCTTC.

The V call is TRBV29-1, the J call TRBJ2-3; D remains unclear. The CDR3 has 13 amino acids. Looked up from germline, CDR1 is SQVTM and CDR2 is ANQGSEA. V was shortened by 5 bases and J by 4 bases, with 13 bases between the two germline ends. The CDR3 coding sequence is TGCAGCGTTTCCTACGGGTTGGCAGATACGCAGTATTTT. It yields the protein CSVSYGLADTQYF.

The genes are TRBV12-3 or TRBV12-4 and TRBJ2-3, with a weak D call TRBD1 (6 bases). V was clipped by 1 base and J by 6 bases, with 11 bases between them. The CDR3 is 14 residues long. The CDR3: CASSLGPTGDTQYF. CDR3 coding DNA: TGTGCCAGCAGTTTAGGCCCGACAGGTGATACGCAGTATTTT.

The CDR3 nucleotides are TGTGCCAGCAGGCCTCTGGCGGGGGGGAAGATTTGGGACGAGCAGTACTTC. It is translated as CASRPLAGGKIWDEQYF. The chain uses TRBV14 and TRBJ2-7, with 9 nucleotides matching TRBD2. Germline loops: CDR1 SGHDN, CDR2 FVKESK. J was trimmed by 5 bases and V by 6 bases; bases with no gene match: 17. The CDR3 spans 17 residues.

This clonotype has a handful of counts. The V call is TRBV20-1, the J call TRBJ2-3; D not resolved. Germline-derived CDR1 and CDR2 are DFQATT and SNEGSKA (reference sequence). This CDR3 has 14 amino acids. The V and J ends lost 3 bases and 0 bases respectively, with 10 bases between them. The DNA for the CDR3 is TGCAGTGCTAGTGACAACCCTAGCACAGATACGCAGTATTTT. This translates into CSASDNPSTDTQYF.

J is TRBJ2-1 and V is TRBV24-1; 8 bases map to TRBD2. The junction had 1 base not matched to a gene; V was cut back by 0 bases and J by 7 bases. The CDR3 runs to 14 residues. Germline loops: CDR1 KGHDR, CDR2 SFDVKD. The CDR3 here is CATSDLRGGNEQFF. The CDR3 region has the DNA TGTGCCACCAGTGATTTGCGGGGGGGAAATGAGCAGTTCTTC.

V and J are TRBV5-1 and TRBJ2-7; 10 bases match TRBD1. Germline CDR1 SGHRS, CDR2 YFSETQ. V lost 7 bases, J lost 5 bases, and 9 bases stayed unmatched. The CDR3 has 14 amino acids. Here the CDR3 reads CASEPGQGINEQYF. The DNA for the CDR3 is TGCGCCAGCGAACCGGGACAGGGGATCAACGAGCAGTACTTC.